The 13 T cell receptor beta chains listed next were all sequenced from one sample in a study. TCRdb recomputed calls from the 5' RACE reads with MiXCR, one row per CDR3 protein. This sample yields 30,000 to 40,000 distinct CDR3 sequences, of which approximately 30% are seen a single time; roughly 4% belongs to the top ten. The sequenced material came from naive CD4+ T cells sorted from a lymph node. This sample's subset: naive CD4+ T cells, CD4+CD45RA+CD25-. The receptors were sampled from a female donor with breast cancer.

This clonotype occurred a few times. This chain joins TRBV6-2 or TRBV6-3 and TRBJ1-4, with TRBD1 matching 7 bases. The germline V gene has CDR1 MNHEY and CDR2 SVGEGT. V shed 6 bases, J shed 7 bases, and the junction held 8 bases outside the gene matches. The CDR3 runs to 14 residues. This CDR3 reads CASRTTGRGEKLFF. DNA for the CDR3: TGTGCCAGCAGAACGACAGGGCGCGGTGAAAAACTGTTTTTT.

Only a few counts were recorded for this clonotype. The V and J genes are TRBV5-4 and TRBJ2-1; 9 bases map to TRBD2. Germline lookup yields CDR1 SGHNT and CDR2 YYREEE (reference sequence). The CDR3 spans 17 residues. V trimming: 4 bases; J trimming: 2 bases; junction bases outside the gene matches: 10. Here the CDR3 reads CASSRGGASLTYNEQFF. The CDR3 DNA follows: TGTGCCAGCAGCCGCGGGGGGGCCTCCTTGACCTACAATGAGCAGTTCTTC.

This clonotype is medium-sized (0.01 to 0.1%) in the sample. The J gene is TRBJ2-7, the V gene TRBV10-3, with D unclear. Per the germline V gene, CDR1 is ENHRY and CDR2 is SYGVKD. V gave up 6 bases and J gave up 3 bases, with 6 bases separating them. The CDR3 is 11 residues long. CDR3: CAISGLYEQYF. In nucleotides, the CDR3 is TGTGCCATCAGCGGCCTCTACGAGCAGTACTTC.

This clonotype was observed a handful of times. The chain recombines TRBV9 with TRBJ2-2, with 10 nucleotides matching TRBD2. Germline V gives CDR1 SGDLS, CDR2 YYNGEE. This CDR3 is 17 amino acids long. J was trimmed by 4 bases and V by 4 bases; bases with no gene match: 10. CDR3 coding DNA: TGTGCCAGCAGCAACGGGGGGACTAGCGAGATCACCGGGGAGCTGTTTTTT. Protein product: CASSNGGTSEITGELFF.

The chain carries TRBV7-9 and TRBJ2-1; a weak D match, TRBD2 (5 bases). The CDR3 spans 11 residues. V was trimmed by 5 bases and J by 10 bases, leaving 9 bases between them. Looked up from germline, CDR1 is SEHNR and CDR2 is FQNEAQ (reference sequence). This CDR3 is CASSQKREQFF. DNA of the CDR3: TGTGCCAGCAGCCAAAAGCGGGAGCAGTTCTTC.

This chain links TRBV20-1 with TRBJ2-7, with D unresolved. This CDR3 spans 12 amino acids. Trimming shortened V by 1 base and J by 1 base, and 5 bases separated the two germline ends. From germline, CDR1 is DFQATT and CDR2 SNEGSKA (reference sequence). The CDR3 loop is CSARAESYEQYF. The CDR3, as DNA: TGCAGTGCTAGAGCCGAATCCTACGAGCAGTACTTC.

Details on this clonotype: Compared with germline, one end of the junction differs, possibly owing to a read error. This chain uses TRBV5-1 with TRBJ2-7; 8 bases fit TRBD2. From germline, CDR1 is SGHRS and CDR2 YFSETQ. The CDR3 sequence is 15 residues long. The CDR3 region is CASSPTAGVGYEQYF. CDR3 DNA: TGCGCTAGCAGTCCTACAGCGGGAGTCGGCTACGAGCAGTACTTC.

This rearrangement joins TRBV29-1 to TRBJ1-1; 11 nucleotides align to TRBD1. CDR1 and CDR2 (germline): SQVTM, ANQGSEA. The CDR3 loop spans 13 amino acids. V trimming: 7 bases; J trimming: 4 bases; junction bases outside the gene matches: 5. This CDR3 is CSARTGGRTEAFF. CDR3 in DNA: TGCAGCGCTAGGACAGGGGGCCGCACTGAAGCTTTCTTT. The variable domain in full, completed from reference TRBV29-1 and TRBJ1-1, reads SAVISQKPSRDICQRGTSLTIQCQVDSQVTMMFWYRQQPGQSLTLIATANQGSEATYESGFVIDKFPISRPNLTFSTLTVSNMSPEDSSIYLCSARTGGRTEAFFGQGTRLTVV.

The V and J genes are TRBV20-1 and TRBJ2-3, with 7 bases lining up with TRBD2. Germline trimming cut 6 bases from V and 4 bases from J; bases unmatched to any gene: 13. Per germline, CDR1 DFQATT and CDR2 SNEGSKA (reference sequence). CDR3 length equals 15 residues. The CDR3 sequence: CSAAPGTNEPDTQYF. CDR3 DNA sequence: TGCAGTGCCGCCCCCGGGACTAATGAGCCAGATACGCAGTATTTT.

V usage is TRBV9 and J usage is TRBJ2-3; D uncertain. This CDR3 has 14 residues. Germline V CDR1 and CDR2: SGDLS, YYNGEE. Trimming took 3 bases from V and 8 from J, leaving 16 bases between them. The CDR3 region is CASSATVQPSTQYF. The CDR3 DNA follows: TGTGCCAGCAGCGCTACGGTTCAGCCCTCTACGCAGTATTTT.

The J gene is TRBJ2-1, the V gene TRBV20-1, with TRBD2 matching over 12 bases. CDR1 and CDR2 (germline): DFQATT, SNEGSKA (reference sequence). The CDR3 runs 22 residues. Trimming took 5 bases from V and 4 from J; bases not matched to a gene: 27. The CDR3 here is CSAPPRGTPLAGGQRWYNEQFF. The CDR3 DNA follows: TGCAGTGCTCCACCCCGCGGCACCCCACTAGCGGGAGGACAACGATGGTACAATGAGCAGTTCTTC.

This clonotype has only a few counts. CDR3 residues: CASSQETKSTGATGLNTGELFF. DNA for the CDR3: TGCGCCAGCAGCCAAGAAACGAAATCGACGGGGGCGACAGGTTTGAACACCGGGGAGCTGTTTTTT. V usage is TRBV4-1 and J usage is TRBJ2-2; D could derive from TRBD1 or TRBD2 (6 bases each). Germline CDR1 and CDR2: MGHRA and YSYEKL. The CDR3 has 22 residues. The V gene lost 0 bases and the J gene lost 1 base, with 27 bases spanning the gap.

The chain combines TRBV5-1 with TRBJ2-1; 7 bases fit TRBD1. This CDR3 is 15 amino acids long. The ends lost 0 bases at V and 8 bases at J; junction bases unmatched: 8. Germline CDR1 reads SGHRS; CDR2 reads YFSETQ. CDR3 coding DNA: TGCGCCAGCAGCTTGGGACAGGGCCCTATGTATGAGCAGTTCTTC. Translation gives CASSLGQGPMYEQFF.